This T cell receptor beta chain was sequenced for a study of T-cell memory formation after mild COVID-19. V trimming: 5 bases; J trimming: 6 bases; junction bases outside the gene matches: 7. The CDR3 sequence is 17 residues long. Germline V CDR1 and CDR2: SEHNR, FQNEAQ (reference sequence). Study-wide results and caveats: Cross-reactive memory apparently joined, as some responding clones appeared in pre-infection memory. CD4+ contracting clones lay mainly in CM and EM, CD8+ ones in EMRA. A second wave expanding day 15 to 37 was CD4+-biased; contracting clones were balanced.

This clonotype has a handful of counts. What it binds is not known. 5'RACE primed from the constant segment yielded TCR alpha and TCR beta cDNA libraries bearing sample barcodes and UMIs. TCRdb re-analysed the 5' RACE reads in MiXCR, keeping a single row per CDR3 protein. The sample lists nearly 110,000 distinct CDR3 sequences, 9.5% to 15% seen once, with approximately 30% in the top ten. The TCR originated in an adult woman who had mild COVID-19 (a few samples of this study predate the infection). Cell type and time point are not known. This sequence joins TRBV7-9 and TRBJ2-1, with 16 positions matching TRBD2. Sequencing was done on a sample of PBMCs or a T cell subset sorted from them (not recorded which). The CDR3 loop reads CASSTGLAGGPGNEQFF. DNA for the CDR3: TGTGCCAGCAGCACGGGACTAGCGGGGGGGCCTGGCAATGAGCAGTTCTTC.